This TCR beta chain comes out of a study of OX40 agonist ivuxolimab in advanced cancers. As for the study in general: Subjects had a mean age of about 61 years, with a range of about 23 to 79; more than 75% were male.

The germline CDR1 and CDR2 sequences are SGHNT and YENEEA. CDR3 length: 12 residues. Trimming pared 5 bases from V and 8 bases from J, leaving 12 bases between. TCRdb keeps only in-frame clones here, not all; method: immunoSEQ multiplex PCR. The table shows tens of thousands of clones, with about 93% occurring only once. Note on this clone: The antigen is unknown.

The study's findings and limits: Clonal expansion was among the lowest in partial responders at 0.1-3.0 mg/kg, especially CD8+.

The receptor comes from an adult with an advanced solid tumor such as melanoma, head and neck, liver or kidney cancer. The V and J genes are TRBV11-3 and TRBJ1-1, with D uncertain. Sequencing was performed on CD4+ or CD8+ T cells sorted from blood, taken in a trial of the OX40 agonist ivuxolimab. The CDR3 DNA is TGTGCCAGCAGCCCCCGTGGAGAAGAAGCTTTCTTT. Encoded protein: CASSPRGEEAFF.